The subject of this entry is one T cell receptor (beta chain). What it recognizes is unknown. Profiling relied on immunoSEQ multiplex PCR, and the TCRdb table lists in-frame clones only, not all of them. The table has around 29,000 clones, 80% seen once. This specimen belongs to a study of a mutant IDH1 vaccine in newly diagnosed glioma. Described time point: week 23, last vaccination. The vaccine gave 300 ug of a 20-mer mutant IDH1 peptide subcutaneously per dose. Germline lookup yields CDR1 SGHRS and CDR2 YFSETQ. The CDR3 has 16 residues. The J segment lost 3 bases and the V segment lost 4 bases, leaving 12 bases of the junction unmatched.

This rearrangement joins TRBV5-1 to TRBJ2-7, with TRBD2 matching 8 bases. Sample: PBMCs, taken from a glioma patient whose treatment included an IDH1 peptide vaccine. This TCR came from a woman aged 18-35 years with glioma. The CDR3 region is CASSPGGTSGSYEQYF. The CDR3 DNA sequence: TGCGCCAGCAGCCCTGGTGGTACTAGCGGAAGCTACGAGCAGTACTTC.